This TCR beta chain was observed in a study of T cells in Graves' hyperthyroidism and ophthalmopathy. Uncontrolled infection, other autoimmune disease, pregnancy or lactation disqualified patients from enrolment. Researchers amplified the TCR beta CDR3 regions from RNA transcripts. The TCR CDR3 was amplified in a first-round RT-PCR using the HTBI primer set. Each CDR3 protein gets one entry after TCRdb re-called the multiplex PCR reads with MiXCR. The sample has more than 450,000 distinct CDR3 sequences; 14% are singletons. This clonotype has a count of ten or more. The antigen remains undetermined. Trimming took 0 bases from V and 0 from J, leaving 14 bases between them. The CDR3 covers 17 residues. Germline lookup yields CDR1 WSHSY and CDR2 SAAADI. Findings and caveats of the study: Most expanded thyroid clonotypes above 0.001 recurred in blood.

The chain is built from TRBV10-2 and TRBJ1-1; a weak D match, TRBD1 (5 bases). Input material: blood. The TCR originated in a woman between 40 and 55 years old with Graves' hyperthyroidism. This CDR3 is CASSESGSGTVNTEAFF. Written as DNA, the CDR3 is TGCGCCAGCAGTGAGTCAGGCTCGGGGACGGTGAACACTGAAGCTTTCTTT.